These 18 T cell receptor beta chains were all obtained from the same sample, sequenced in a study of T cells in Graves' hyperthyroidism and ophthalmopathy. TCR beta CDR3 sequences were amplified from RNA transcripts. HTBI primers were used for first-round RT-PCR of the TCR CDR3. TCRdb reprocessed the multiplex PCR reads with MiXCR, giving one entry per CDR3 protein. Found here are a few hundred thousand distinct CDR3 sequences, roughly 18% of them singletons; the top ten hold approximately 15%. Input material: blood. The receptors were gathered from a woman aged 18 to 35 with Graves' ophthalmopathy.

In this sample, this clonotype turned up a few times. The rearrangement joins TRBV6-4 to TRBJ2-2; D is undetermined. With 6 bases removed from V and 0 bases from J, the gap between germline ends came to 14 bases. This CDR3 comprises 16 residues. Germline CDR1 reads MRHNA; CDR2 reads SNTAGT. The CDR3 sequence is CASSAEVWPNTGELFF. In nucleotides, the CDR3 is TGTGCCAGCAGCGCCGAAGTATGGCCGAACACCGGGGAGCTGTTTTTT.

This clonotype was counted between two and nine times. This rearrangement joins TRBV4-2 to TRBJ1-1; D may be TRBD1 (5 bases). Germline assignment: CDR1 LGHNA and CDR2 YNFKEQ. This CDR3 has 16 amino acids. Trimming took off 0 bases at V and 3 bases at J, with 14 bases between the two ends. The CDR3 nucleotides are TGTGCCAGCAGCCAAGATATTGCGGGGGGGGACACTGAAGCTTTCTTT. Translation: CASSQDIAGGDTEAFF.

The J gene is TRBJ2-2, the V gene TRBV13; perhaps TRBD2 as D (6 bases). Trimming pared 5 bases from V and 6 bases from J, leaving 16 bases between. Looked up from germline, CDR1 is PRHDT and CDR2 is FYEKMQ (reference sequence). This CDR3 is built from 15 residues. This chain's CDR3 is CASSVGGSLSGELFF. The CDR3, as DNA: TGTGCCAGCAGCGTTGGGGGGAGTTTGTCCGGGGAGCTGTTTTTT. Full variable domain (rest looked up from reference TRBV13 and TRBJ2-2): AAGVIQSPRHLIKEKRETATLKCYPIPRHDTVYWYQQGPGQDPQFLISFYEKMQSDKGSIPDRFSAQQFSDYHSELNMSSLELGDSALYFCASSVGGSLSGELFFGEGSRLTVL.

On this clonotype: Just one base apart from a much larger clone, this may be a read error. The rearrangement joins TRBV7-8 to TRBJ2-1; possibly TRBD1 or TRBD2 for D (6 bases each). The CDR3 totals 16 residues. Germline V gives CDR1 SGHVS, CDR2 FQNEAQ. Deletions cut 6 bases from V and 0 bases from J, with 15 bases between. In DNA form, the CDR3 reads TGTGCCAGCAGACCCCTAGGGGGGAGCTCCTACAATGAGCAGTTCTTC. Translation: CASRPLGGSSYNEQFF. Full variable domain (missing parts from reference TRBV7-8 and TRBJ2-1): GAGVSQSPRYKVAKRGQDVALRCDPISGHVSLFWYQQALGQGPEFLTYFQNEAQLDKSGLPSDRFFAERPEGSVSTLKIQRTQQEDSAVYLCASRPLGGSSYNEQFFGPGTRLTVL.

This clonotype was seen repeatedly, ten times or more. The gene calls are TRBV18 and TRBJ1-4; a weak D match, TRBD1 (5 bases). Trimming cost V 6 bases and J 4 bases, with 12 bases left between them. The CDR3 covers 14 residues. Germline lookup yields CDR1 KGHSH and CDR2 LQKENI. The CDR3 DNA is TGTGCCAGCTCGACCCGGGGGAATAATGAAAAACTGTTTTTT. Translated, it gives CASSTRGNNEKLFF.

Only a few counts were recorded for this clonotype. The chain recombines TRBV5-1 with TRBJ2-5; D might be TRBD1 (5 bases). Germline assignment: CDR1 SGHRS and CDR2 YFSETQ. The CDR3 extends over 14 amino acids. V was clipped by 3 bases and J by 5 bases, with 14 bases between them. The CDR3 here is CASSYRQRQETQYF. CDR3 coding DNA: TGCGCCAGCAGCTATAGACAGCGCCAGGAGACCCAGTACTTC. The whole variable domain, remainder taken from reference TRBV5-1 and TRBJ2-5, is KAGVTQTPRYLIKTRGQQVTLSCSPISGHRSVSWYQQTPGQGLQFLFEYFSETQRNKGNFPGRFSGRQFSNSRSEMNVSTLELGDSALYLCASSYRQRQETQYFGPGTRLLVL.

The chain combines TRBV9 with TRBJ1-4; D gene ambiguous. Trimming pared 0 bases from V and 8 bases from J, leaving 14 bases between. From germline, CDR1 is SGDLS and CDR2 YYNGEE. This CDR3 has 15 amino acids. The CDR3 nucleotides are TGTGCCAGCAGCGTAGACGGAGGGTCACTCGAAAAACTGTTTTTT. Protein sequence: CASSVDGGSLEKLFF.

This clonotype occurred many times. The V call is TRBV5-1, the J call TRBJ1-1; D perhaps matches TRBD1 (6 bases). The CDR3 runs 13 residues. Between the trimmed V and J ends, which lost 3 bases and 4 bases, there was a span of 10 bases. Germline lookup yields CDR1 SGHRS and CDR2 YFSETQ. The CDR3 sequence is CASSSQGSTEAFF. The CDR3 coding sequence is TGCGCCAGCAGCTCTCAGGGGAGCACTGAAGCTTTCTTT.

This clonotype was counted a few times. CDR3 loop: CASSLPGLAGGREQFF. CDR3 nucleotides: TGTGCCAGTAGTTTGCCGGGACTAGCGGGAGGGAGGGAGCAGTTCTTC. This chain links TRBV19 with TRBJ2-1, with 16 positions matching TRBD2. Germline CDR1 LNHDA, CDR2 SQIVND (reference sequence). The CDR3 length is 16 residues. Trimming removed 5 bases from V and 10 bases from J; junction bases left unmatched: 8.

This clonotype was seen more than once but under ten times. The V gene is TRBV9, the J gene TRBJ1-4; D unclear. The CDR3 extends over 15 amino acids. Trimming cost V 4 bases and J 7 bases, with 17 bases left between them. The germline gives CDR1 SGDLS, CDR2 YYNGEE. Written as DNA, the CDR3 is TGTGCCAGCAGCTCACAATCTACCGTCGGTGAAAAACTGTTTTTT. Translated, it gives CASSSQSTVGEKLFF.

Ten or more counts support this clonotype. The V and J genes are TRBV24-1 and TRBJ2-1; perhaps TRBD2 as D (6 bases). CDR3 length: 14 residues. Trimming removed 5 bases at V and 0 bases at J, with 7 bases between. CDR1 KGHDR and CDR2 SFDVKD come from the germline V gene. The CDR3 DNA reads as TGTGCCACCAGTGCCGGGAGCTCCTACAATGAGCAGTTCTTC. Protein sequence: CATSAGSSYNEQFF.

At least ten counts were recorded for this clonotype. The V gene is TRBV30, the J gene TRBJ1-5; D gene uncertain. V lost 1 base, J lost 0 bases, and 4 bases lay in between. The CDR3 runs to 13 residues. CDR1 and CDR2 (germline): GTSNPN, SVGIG (reference sequence). In nucleotides, the CDR3 is TGTGCCTGGAGTGCAGATAGCAATCAGCCCCAGCATTTT. Translating it yields CAWSADSNQPQHF.

The gene calls are TRBV18 and TRBJ2-3; 7 bases line up with TRBD1. V trimming: 3 bases; J trimming: 1 base; junction bases outside the gene matches: 7. The CDR3 runs to 16 residues. CDR1 and CDR2 from the germline V gene are KGHSH and LQKENI. The CDR3 nucleotides read TGTGCCAGCTCACCCAAACAGGGGTGGGGCACAGATACGCAGTATTTT. Amino acids: CASSPKQGWGTDTQYF.

In its sample, this clonotype was seen many times. V is TRBV6-5 and J is TRBJ1-3; D ambiguous. This CDR3 is built from 15 residues. Germline CDR1 reads MNHEY; CDR2 reads SVGAGI. The germline V and J ends were trimmed by 2 bases and 0 bases, with 8 bases remaining between them. As DNA, the CDR3 is TGTGCCAGCAGTTACAGTGGGGACTCTGGAAACACCATATATTTT. Translating it yields CASSYSGDSGNTIYF.

This clonotype has ten or more counts. The chain couples TRBV28 to TRBJ1-5, with D unresolved. V was shortened by 3 bases and J by 6 bases, with 6 bases between the two germline ends. The CDR3 spans 12 residues. Germline V gene data show CDR1 as MDHEN and CDR2 as SYDVKM. The chain's CDR3 is CASSLGSQPQHF. The CDR3 bases are TGTGCCAGCAGTTTGGGAAGTCAGCCCCAGCATTTT.

Written as DNA, the CDR3 is TGTGCCAGCAAGGCTTACTCACCCCTCCACTTT. Translation: CASKAYSPLHF. The J gene is TRBJ1-6, the V gene TRBV28, with no clear D. Germline loops: CDR1 MDHEN, CDR2 SYDVKM. Trimming removed 7 bases at V and 10 bases at J, with 8 bases between. The CDR3 has 11 residues.

Ten or more counts support this clonotype. The chain links TRBV7-2 to TRBJ1-2; 7 positions match TRBD1. CDR1 is SGHTA, CDR2 FQGNSA, per germline. This CDR3 has 15 amino acids. With V trimmed by 2 bases and J by 6 bases, 9 bases remained unmatched. The CDR3: CASSLQNRQGDGYTF. In nucleotides, the CDR3 is TGTGCCAGCAGCTTACAAAACCGGCAGGGGGATGGCTACACCTTC.

This clonotype was counted between two and nine times. The V and J genes are TRBV28 and TRBJ2-7, with D perhaps assigned TRBD1 or TRBD2 (7 bases each). This CDR3 contains 14 residues. The V gene's germline CDR1 is MDHEN and CDR2 SYDVKM. Trimming removed 6 bases from V and 3 bases from J, with 15 bases in between. The CDR3 DNA reads as TGTGCCAGCAGGTCAGGGGGGGACGGCTACGAGCAGTACTTC. Translating it yields CASRSGGDGYEQYF.